The 28 T cell receptor beta chains presented below share a single source sample, sequenced in a study of T cell responses to AZD1222 COVID-19 vaccine. Produced via immunoSEQ multiplex PCR; TCRdb's table is partial and in-frame only. The top ten hold around 7.1% of the sample, which has some 140,000 clones, about 93% seen once. The specimen comprised peripheral blood, sampled 28 days after the second AZD1222 dose. These receptors all come from an adult who received the AZD1222 COVID-19 vaccine.

This chain uses TRBV6-5 with TRBJ1-1, with a weak D call TRBD1 (5 bases). V lost 6 bases, J lost 5 bases, and 19 bases lay in between. Germline CDR1 is MNHEY and CDR2 is SVGAGI. The CDR3 contains 15 residues. CDR3 coding DNA: TGTGCCAGCAGGTTGATCGGTGGGGGGAGGACTGAAGCTTTCTTT. Its protein product is CASRLIGGGRTEAFF.

There are a few counts of this clone. The chain links TRBV5-1 to TRBJ1-1, with unresolved D. This CDR3 is built from 12 residues. The V gene lost 5 bases and the J gene lost 3 bases, with 8 bases spanning the gap. Germline-derived CDR1 and CDR2 are SGHRS and YFSETQ. The CDR3: CASRKQDTEAFF. In nucleotides, the CDR3 is TGCGCCAGCAGAAAACAAGACACTGAAGCTTTCTTT.

The J gene is TRBJ1-6, the V gene TRBV19, with 7 bases matching TRBD1. V was pared by 7 bases and J by 9 bases, with 24 bases of the junction left unmatched. The CDR3 consists of 19 residues. From germline, CDR1 is LNHDA and CDR2 SQIVND (reference sequence). The CDR3 nucleotides are TGTGCCAGTATGCGGTCTAGGCTCCCGCGACAGGGAGGGGGTTCACCCCTCCACTTT. The encoded protein is CASMRSRLPRQGGGSPLHF.

The chain joins TRBV3-1 (or the pseudogene TRBV3-2) to TRBJ2-7; D remains unclear. Germline V gives CDR1 LGHDT, CDR2 YNNKEL (reference sequence). There are 16 residues in the CDR3. With 1 base removed from V and 3 bases from J, the gap between germline ends came to 16 bases. The CDR3 DNA sequence: TGTGCCAGCAGCCAAGTTCACGGTAAATTCTTCTACGAGCAGTACTTC. As protein: CASSQVHGKFFYEQYF.

The chain combines TRBV28 with TRBJ2-5, with D perhaps TRBD2 (5 bases). Germline assignment: CDR1 MDHEN and CDR2 SYDVKM. CDR3 size: 13 residues. V was trimmed by 6 bases and J by 8 bases, leaving 16 bases between them. The chain's CDR3 is CASSHDRGDTQYF. The CDR3 coding sequence is TGTGCCAGCAGCCATGACCGGGGAGACACCCAGTACTTC.

J is TRBJ1-5 and V is TRBV27; no clear D gene. Trimming cost V 2 bases and J 4 bases, with 6 bases left between them. Germline V gene data show CDR1 as MNHEY and CDR2 as SMNVEV (reference sequence). This CDR3 is 13 amino acids long. CDR3 DNA sequence: TGTGCCAGCAGTTTAGGGGTGAATCAGCCCCAGCATTTT. Residues: CASSLGVNQPQHF.

This chain joins TRBV2 and TRBJ2-5; D is undetermined. Trimming removed 8 bases at V and 4 bases at J, with 17 bases between. The CDR3 totals 14 residues. Germline V gives CDR1 SNHLY, CDR2 FYNNEI. The CDR3 bases are TGTGCCAGCTCTCCACGTGAGATCGGAGAGACCCAGTACTTC. Residues: CASSPREIGETQYF.

This rearrangement joins TRBV14 to TRBJ2-4, with a possible D match to TRBD2 (5 bases). CDR3 length equals 16 residues. V lost 3 bases and J lost 0, with 12 bases in between. CDR1 SGHDN and CDR2 FVKESK come from the germline V gene. CDR3 sequence reads: CASSQGSGGAKNIQYF. The DNA of the CDR3 is TGTGCCAGCAGCCAGGGCAGTGGAGGAGCCAAAAACATTCAGTACTTC.

The gene calls are TRBV28 and TRBJ1-1; TRBD1 agrees at 7 bases. The ends lost 3 bases at V and 1 base at J; junction bases unmatched: 8. The CDR3 has 16 amino acids. Germline V gene lookup returns CDR1 MDHEN and CDR2 SYDVKM. CDR3: CASSFPPQGSNTEAFF. CDR3 bases: TGTGCCAGCAGTTTCCCCCCACAGGGGTCGAACACTGAAGCTTTCTTT. Based on the CDR3 plus reference TRBV28 and TRBJ1-1, the full variable domain is DVKVTQSSRYLVKRTGEKVFLECVQDMDHENMFWYRQDPGLGLRLIYFSYDVKMKEKGDIPEGYSVSREKKERFSLILESASTNQTSMYLCASSFPPQGSNTEAFFGQGTRLTVV.

This chain joins TRBV29-1 and TRBJ1-1; D gene uncertain. The CDR3 runs 14 residues. Germline-derived CDR1 and CDR2 are SQVTM and ANQGSEA. Trimming pared 4 bases from V and 1 base from J, leaving 13 bases between. The CDR3 is CSVVTATGNTEAFF. The CDR3 bases are TGCAGCGTTGTGACCGCAACCGGGAACACTGAAGCTTTCTTT. The whole variable domain, remainder taken from reference TRBV29-1 and TRBJ1-1, is SAVISQKPSRDICQRGTSLTIQCQVDSQVTMMFWYRQQPGQSLTLIATANQGSEATYESGFVIDKFPISRPNLTFSTLTVSNMSPEDSSIYLCSVVTATGNTEAFFGQGTRLTVV.

The rearrangement uses TRBV13 and TRBJ2-4; TRBD1 matches at 8 bases. The germline CDR1 and CDR2 sequences are PRHDT and FYEKMQ (reference sequence). J gave up 0 bases and V 6 bases, and 7 bases lay outside the gene matches. This CDR3 has 16 residues. As DNA, the CDR3 is TGTGCCAGCAGAGCCGGACAGGGACTAGCCAAAAACATTCAGTACTTC. It encodes CASRAGQGLAKNIQYF.

The chain carries TRBV5-1 and TRBJ1-2; TRBD1 might be the D (6 bases). With 0 bases removed from V and 6 bases from J, the gap between germline ends came to 15 bases. The CDR3 is made up of 15 amino acids. Germline-derived CDR1 and CDR2 are SGHRS and YFSETQ. As DNA, the CDR3 is TGCGCCAGCAGCTTGGGAGGCACAGGGTATGATGGCTACACCTTC. This gives the protein CASSLGGTGYDGYTF. The full variable domain, with the rest looked up from reference TRBV5-1 and TRBJ1-2, is KAGVTQTPRYLIKTRGQQVTLSCSPISGHRSVSWYQQTPGQGLQFLFEYFSETQRNKGNFPGRFSGRQFSNSRSEMNVSTLELGDSALYLCASSLGGTGYDGYTFGSGTRLTVV.

This clone was picked up a small number of times. As DNA, the CDR3 is TGTGCCAGCATGCGTAAGGGGCTAGGCACTGAAGCTTTCTTT. Encoded protein: CASMRKGLGTEAFF. The gene calls are TRBV6-5 and TRBJ1-1, with a weak D call TRBD1 (5 bases). The germline V gene has CDR1 MNHEY and CDR2 SVGAGI. The CDR3 sequence is 14 residues long. V gave up 7 bases and J gave up 4 bases, with 16 bases separating them.

The V gene is TRBV29-1, the J gene TRBJ1-1, with 9 bases that match TRBD1. From germline, CDR1 is SQVTM and CDR2 ANQGSEA. The length of the CDR3 is 11 residues. Trimming removed 8 bases from V and 4 bases from J; junction bases left unmatched: 2. The CDR3 nucleotides read TGCAGCTCGACAGGGGGCACTGAAGCTTTCTTT. It translates to CSSTGGTEAFF.

This chain uses TRBV5-1 with TRBJ1-1, with D unclear. V lost 0 bases and J lost 0, with 12 bases in between. This CDR3 region has 16 residues. Germline V gene data show CDR1 as SGHRS and CDR2 as YFSETQ. CDR3 DNA sequence: TGCGCCAGCAGCTTGGACAGTTTGAGGCTGAACACTGAAGCTTTCTTT. Encoded protein: CASSLDSLRLNTEAFF.

This clone was seen only a few times. V gene TRBV15 combines with J gene TRBJ1-4; possible D gene TRBD1, 6 bases. Trimming left V 5 bases short and J 0 bases short, with 13 bases between. Germline V CDR1 and CDR2: LNHNV, YYDKDF (reference sequence). There are 16 residues in the CDR3. The CDR3 DNA is TGTGCCACCAGCCTTTACCGACAGGCAACTAATGAAAAACTGTTTTTT. This encodes CATSLYRQATNEKLFF.

The V and J genes are TRBV30 and TRBJ2-7; a possible D gene is TRBD1 (5 bases). Deletions cut 5 bases from V and 3 bases from J, with 8 bases between. This CDR3 is 11 amino acids long. Germline CDR1 is GTSNPN and CDR2 is SVGIG (reference sequence). In DNA form, the CDR3 reads TGTGCCTGGGCTCAGGGCTACGAGCAGTACTTC. Translation gives CAWAQGYEQYF.

On this clone: Other nucleotide sequences in the sample specify the same CDR3. V is TRBV5-4 and J is TRBJ2-7; 7 positions agree with TRBD1. The V gene end was trimmed by 0 bases and the J gene end by 2 bases; junction bases not matched to a gene: 2. The CDR3 spans 14 residues. Germline CDR1 SGHNT, CDR2 YYREEE (reference sequence). CDR3 region: CASSLGQGAYEQYF. CDR3 sequence (DNA): TGTGCCAGCAGCTTGGGGCAGGGGGCCTACGAGCAGTACTTC.

V gene TRBV7-8 combines with J gene TRBJ2-3, with 10 bases identical to TRBD2. This CDR3 contains 17 residues. V was clipped by 2 bases and J by 1 base; unmatched bases: 6. Germline V gene sequence: CDR1 SGHVS, CDR2 FQNEAQ. CDR3 loop: CASSLRATSGGTDTQYF. In DNA form, the CDR3 reads TGTGCCAGCAGCTTAAGGGCTACTAGCGGGGGCACAGATACGCAGTATTTT.

V and J are TRBV28 and TRBJ2-4; no definite D call. The CDR3 has 14 amino acids. The V gene's germline CDR1 is MDHEN and CDR2 SYDVKM. Trimming cost V 3 bases and J 7 bases, with 13 bases left between them. The CDR3 sequence: CASSFGLGRNIQYF. The CDR3 DNA is TGTGCCAGCAGTTTTGGGCTGGGAAGGAACATTCAGTACTTC.

The chain couples TRBV15 to TRBJ2-7; no firm D call. CDR1 is LNHNV and CDR2 is YYDKDF in the germline V gene (reference sequence). CDR3 length: 11 residues. Deletions cut 1 base from V and 4 bases from J, with 2 bases between. CDR3 DNA sequence: TGTGCCACCAGCAGAGGTTACGAGCAGTACTTC. Amino acids: CATSRGYEQYF.

This sequence joins TRBV6-5 and TRBJ1-1; D may be TRBD1 (6 bases). V shed 9 bases and J shed 1 base, with 15 bases lying between them. This CDR3 is 14 amino acids long. Per germline, CDR1 MNHEY and CDR2 SVGAGI. CDR3 region: CASIPGHPNTEAFF. The CDR3 DNA follows: TGTGCCAGTATCCCGGGACACCCGAACACTGAAGCTTTCTTT.

The chain carries TRBV28 and TRBJ1-5, with unresolved D. Germline V gene lookup returns CDR1 MDHEN and CDR2 SYDVKM. The ends were cut back, 8 bases at V and 0 bases at J, with 20 bases in the middle. The CDR3 has 17 residues. Here the CDR3 reads CASSRTHLYYSNQPQHF. CDR3 DNA: TGTGCCAGCTCTAGGACCCATTTATATTATAGCAATCAGCCCCAGCATTTT.

The J gene is TRBJ2-7, the V gene TRBV5-1, with 10 bases matching TRBD2. The CDR3 is 16 amino acids. Germline-derived CDR1 and CDR2 are SGHRS and YFSETQ. Trimming at V came to 0 bases and at J to 5 bases, leaving 8 bases not matched to a gene. In DNA, the CDR3 is TGCGCCAGCAGCTTGGCGAAGGCTAGCGGGGGCCACGAGCAGTACTTC. This gives the protein CASSLAKASGGHEQYF.

This chain links TRBV19 with TRBJ2-3; no firm D call. The CDR3 spans 14 residues. Trimming took 1 base from V and 2 from J, leaving 7 bases between them. Germline V gives CDR1 LNHDA, CDR2 SQIVND (reference sequence). CDR3 loop: CASSIGANTDTQYF. CDR3 sequence (DNA): TGTGCCAGTAGTATAGGGGCCAACACAGATACGCAGTATTTT.

The rearrangement links TRBV5-1 to TRBJ2-5; 11 nucleotides match TRBD2. The CDR3 has 17 amino acids. After removal of 4 bases from V and 5 bases from J, the junction contained 13 bases not matched to a gene. Per germline, CDR1 SGHRS and CDR2 YFSETQ. Here the CDR3 reads CASSLYISGGARETQYF. In DNA form, the CDR3 reads TGCGCCAGCAGCCTTTATATTAGCGGGGGGGCAAGGGAGACCCAGTACTTC.

J is TRBJ1-1 and V is TRBV5-6; D is undetermined. Germline V gene sequence: CDR1 SGHDT, CDR2 YYEEEE. This CDR3 spans 12 amino acids. V lost 1 base and J 0 bases, leaving 1 base between the germline ends. CDR3 residues: CASSLMNTEAFF. The CDR3 DNA reads as TGTGCCAGCAGCTTGATGAACACTGAAGCTTTCTTT.

The J gene is TRBJ1-5, the V gene TRBV3-1 (or the pseudogene TRBV3-2); D uncertain. The germline V gene has CDR1 LGHDT and CDR2 YNNKEL (reference sequence). V was trimmed by 2 bases and J by 1 base, leaving 9 bases between them. The CDR3 has 15 amino acids. In nucleotides, the CDR3 is TGTGCCAGCAGCCAAAACTGGGGAAGCAATCAGCCCCAGCATTTT. Protein sequence: CASSQNWGSNQPQHF.